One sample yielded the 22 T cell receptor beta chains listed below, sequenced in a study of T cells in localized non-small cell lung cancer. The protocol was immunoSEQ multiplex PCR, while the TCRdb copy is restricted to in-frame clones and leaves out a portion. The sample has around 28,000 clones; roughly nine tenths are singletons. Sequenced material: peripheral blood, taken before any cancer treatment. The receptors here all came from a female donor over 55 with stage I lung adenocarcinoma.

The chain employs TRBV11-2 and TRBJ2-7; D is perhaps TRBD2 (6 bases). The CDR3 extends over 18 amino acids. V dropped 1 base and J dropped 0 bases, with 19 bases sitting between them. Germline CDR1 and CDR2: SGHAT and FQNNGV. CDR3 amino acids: CASSLGASVGQASYEQYF. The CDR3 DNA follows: TGTGCCAGCAGCTTAGGGGCTAGCGTCGGCCAAGCCTCCTACGAGCAGTACTTC.

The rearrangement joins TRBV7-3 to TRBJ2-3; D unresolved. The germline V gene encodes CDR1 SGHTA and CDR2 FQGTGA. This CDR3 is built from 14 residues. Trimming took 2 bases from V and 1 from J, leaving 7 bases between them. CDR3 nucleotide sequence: TGTGCCAGCAGCTTAGGATCCCGCACAGATACGCAGTATTTT. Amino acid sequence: CASSLGSRTDTQYF.

This CDR3 reads CASSLNQGREETQYF. CDR3 coding DNA: TGTGCCAGCAGCTTAAACCAGGGGAGGGAAGAGACCCAGTACTTC. V gene TRBV7-9 combines with J gene TRBJ2-5; TRBD2 is a possible D gene (7 bases). The length of the CDR3 is 15 residues. Trimming took off 2 bases at V and 3 bases at J, with 13 bases between the two ends. CDR1 and CDR2 (germline): SEHNR, FQNEAQ (reference sequence).

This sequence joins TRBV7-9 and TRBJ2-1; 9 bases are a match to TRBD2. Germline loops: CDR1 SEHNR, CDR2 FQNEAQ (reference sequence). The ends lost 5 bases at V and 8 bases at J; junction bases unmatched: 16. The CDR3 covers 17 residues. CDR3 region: CASSHLGGSGSSHEQFF. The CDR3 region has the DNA TGTGCCAGCAGCCACCTAGGGGGTAGCGGGAGTAGCCATGAGCAGTTCTTC.

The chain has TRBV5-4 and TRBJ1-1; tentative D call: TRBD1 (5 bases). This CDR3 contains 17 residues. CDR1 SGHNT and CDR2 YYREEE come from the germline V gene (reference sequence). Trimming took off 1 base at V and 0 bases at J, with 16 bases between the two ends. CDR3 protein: CASSLFGGRQLNTEAFF. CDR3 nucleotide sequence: TGTGCCAGCAGCTTGTTCGGTGGACGACAGTTGAACACTGAAGCTTTCTTT.

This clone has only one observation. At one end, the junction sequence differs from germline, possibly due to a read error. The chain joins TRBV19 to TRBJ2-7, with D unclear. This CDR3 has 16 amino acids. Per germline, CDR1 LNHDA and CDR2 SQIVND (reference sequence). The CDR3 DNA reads TGTGCCAGTAGTTATTCAAGCAGGCCCTCTTCCCGGGTTCTCCACTTC. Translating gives CASSYSSRPSSRVLHF.

Here the CDR3 reads CASTPGFTYEQYF. CDR3 DNA: TGTGCCAGCACCCCGGGTTTCACCTACGAGCAGTACTTC. The V gene is TRBV10-3, the J gene TRBJ2-7; no definite D call. V was trimmed by 10 bases and J by 2 bases, leaving 15 bases between them. This CDR3 is built from 13 residues. CDR1 and CDR2 from the germline V gene are ENHRY and SYGVKD.

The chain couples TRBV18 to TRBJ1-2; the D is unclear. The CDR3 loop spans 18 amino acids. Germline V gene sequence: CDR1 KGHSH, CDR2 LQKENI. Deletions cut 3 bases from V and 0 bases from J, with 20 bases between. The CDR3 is CASSPPLGSPGPNYGYTF. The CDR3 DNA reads TGTGCCAGCTCACCGCCTTTGGGCAGCCCCGGTCCTAACTATGGCTACACCTTC.

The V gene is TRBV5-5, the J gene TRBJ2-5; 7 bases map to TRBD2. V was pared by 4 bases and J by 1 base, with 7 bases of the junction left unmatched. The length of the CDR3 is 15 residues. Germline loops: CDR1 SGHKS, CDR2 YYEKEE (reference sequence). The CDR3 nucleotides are TGTGCCAGCAGCCACCCGGGACTACGCCAAGAGACCCAGTACTTC. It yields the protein CASSHPGLRQETQYF.

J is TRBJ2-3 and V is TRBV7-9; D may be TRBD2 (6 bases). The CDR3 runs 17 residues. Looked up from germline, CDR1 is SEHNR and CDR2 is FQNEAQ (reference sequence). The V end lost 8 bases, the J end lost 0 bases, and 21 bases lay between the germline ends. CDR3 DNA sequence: TGTGCCAGCCCCGTGAGGCGGGGAGGTTCTAGCACAGATACGCAGTATTTT. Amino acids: CASPVRRGGSSTDTQYF.

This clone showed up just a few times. CDR3 sequence (DNA): TGCGCCAGCAGCCAAGGAAGCACAGATACGCAGTATTTT. Encoded protein: CASSQGSTDTQYF. The rearrangement joins TRBV4-1 to TRBJ2-3; D ambiguous. The CDR3 sequence is 13 residues long. Trimming pared 1 base from V and 0 bases from J, leaving 2 bases between. From germline, CDR1 is MGHRA and CDR2 YSYEKL.

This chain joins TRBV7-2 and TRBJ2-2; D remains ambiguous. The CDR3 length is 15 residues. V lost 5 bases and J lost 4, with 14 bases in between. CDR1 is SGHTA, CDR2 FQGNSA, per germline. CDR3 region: CASSTISYSTGELFF. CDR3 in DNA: TGTGCCAGCAGCACCATTTCTTACTCCACCGGGGAGCTGTTTTTT.

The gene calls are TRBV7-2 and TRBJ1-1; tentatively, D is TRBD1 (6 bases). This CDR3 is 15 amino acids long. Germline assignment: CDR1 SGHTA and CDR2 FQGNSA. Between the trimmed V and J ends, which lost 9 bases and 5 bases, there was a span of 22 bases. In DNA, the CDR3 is TGTGCCAGTGGTCCCTTATGGGGGCTCGAGACTGAAGCTTTCTTT. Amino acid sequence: CASGPLWGLETEAFF.

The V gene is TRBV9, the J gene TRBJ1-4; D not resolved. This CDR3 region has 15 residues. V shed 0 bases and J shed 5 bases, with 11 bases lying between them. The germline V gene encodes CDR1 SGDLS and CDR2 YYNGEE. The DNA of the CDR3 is TGTGCCAGCAGCGTAGCCCCGACGGCAAATGAAAAACTGTTTTTT. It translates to CASSVAPTANEKLFF.

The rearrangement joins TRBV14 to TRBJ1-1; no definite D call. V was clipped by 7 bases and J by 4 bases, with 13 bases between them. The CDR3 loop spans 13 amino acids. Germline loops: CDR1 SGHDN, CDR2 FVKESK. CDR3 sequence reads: CASNKHRSTEAFF. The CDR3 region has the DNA TGTGCCAGCAACAAACACCGGAGCACTGAAGCTTTCTTT.

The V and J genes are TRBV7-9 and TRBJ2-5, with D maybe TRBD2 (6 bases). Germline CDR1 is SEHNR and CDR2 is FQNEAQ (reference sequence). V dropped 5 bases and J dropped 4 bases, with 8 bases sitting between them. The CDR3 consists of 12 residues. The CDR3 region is CASSLLAETQYF. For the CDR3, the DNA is TGTGCCAGCAGCCTACTAGCAGAGACCCAGTACTTC. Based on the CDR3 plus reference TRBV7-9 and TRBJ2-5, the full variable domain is DTGVSQNPRHKITKRGQNVTFRCDPISEHNRLYWYRQTLGQGPEFLTYFQNEAQLEKSRLLSDRFSAERPKGSFSTLEIQRTEQGDSAMYLCASSLLAETQYFGPGTRLLVL.

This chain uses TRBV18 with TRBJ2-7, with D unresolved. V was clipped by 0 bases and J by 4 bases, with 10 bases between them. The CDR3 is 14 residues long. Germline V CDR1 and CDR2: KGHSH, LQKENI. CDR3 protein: CASSPPSRIYEQYF. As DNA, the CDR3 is TGTGCCAGCTCACCACCTTCCCGAATTTACGAGCAGTACTTC.

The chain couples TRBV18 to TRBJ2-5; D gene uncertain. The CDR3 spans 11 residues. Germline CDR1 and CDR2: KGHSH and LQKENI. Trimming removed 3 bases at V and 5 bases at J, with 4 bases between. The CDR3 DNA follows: TGTGCCAGCTCACCGAGGGAGACCCAGTACTTC. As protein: CASSPRETQYF.

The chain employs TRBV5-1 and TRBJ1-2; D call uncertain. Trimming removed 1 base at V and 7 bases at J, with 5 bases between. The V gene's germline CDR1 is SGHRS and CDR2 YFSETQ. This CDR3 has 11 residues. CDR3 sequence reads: CASSLRGGYTF. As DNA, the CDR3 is TGCGCCAGCAGCTTGCGGGGTGGCTACACCTTC.

CDR3 loop: CASSPELGTTGGEQETQYF. DNA for the CDR3: TGTGCCAGCAGCCCAGAATTGGGGACGACAGGGGGCGAGCAAGAGACCCAGTACTTC. The chain uses TRBV7-2 and TRBJ2-5, with TRBD1 matching 10 bases. The CDR3 is made up of 19 amino acids. The V and J ends lost 5 bases and 2 bases, in that order; junction bases with no gene match: 17. Germline assignment: CDR1 SGHTA and CDR2 FQGNSA. Full variable domain (outside the CDR3, taken from reference TRBV7-2 and TRBJ2-5): GAGVSQSPSNKVTEKGKDVELRCDPISGHTALYWYRQSLGQGLEFLIYFQGNSAPDKSGLPSDRFSAERTGGSVSTLTIQRTQQEDSAVYLCASSPELGTTGGEQETQYFGPGTRLLVL.

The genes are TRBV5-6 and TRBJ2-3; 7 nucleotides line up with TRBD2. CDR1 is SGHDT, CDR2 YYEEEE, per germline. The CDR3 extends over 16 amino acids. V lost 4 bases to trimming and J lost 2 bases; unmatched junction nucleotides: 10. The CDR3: CASSVTSGTNTDTQYF. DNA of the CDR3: TGTGCCAGCAGCGTGACATCCGGGACTAACACAGATACGCAGTATTTT.

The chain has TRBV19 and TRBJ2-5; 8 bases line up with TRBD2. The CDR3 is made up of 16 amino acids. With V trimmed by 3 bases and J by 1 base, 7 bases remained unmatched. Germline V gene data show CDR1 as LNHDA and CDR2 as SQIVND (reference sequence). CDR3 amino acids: CASSMGLTSGQETQYF. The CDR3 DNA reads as TGTGCCAGTAGTATGGGCCTTACTAGCGGCCAAGAGACCCAGTACTTC.